This paragraph reports one T cell receptor beta chain. Its specificity is unknown. The data belong to a study of Ad26.COV2.S vaccination and SARS-CoV-2 variants. At the level of the study: Participants got Ad26.COV2.S intramuscularly, once or twice 56 days apart. Study observations and caveats: Researchers cautioned that TCR breadth and depth analyses may have underestimated total T cell responses. Spike-specific CD8+ and CD4+ T cell responses reportedly showed substantial breadth after vaccination.

Treatment reported: roughly 19 received Ad26.COV2.S at low or high dose, single or two shots; roughly 5 received placebo; per-sample allocation not given. Material that was analyzed had been drawn on day 63 after the first vaccine or placebo injection. This CDR3 contains 15 residues. From germline, CDR1 is GTSNPN and CDR2 SVGIG (reference sequence). V lost 1 base and J lost 5; bases outside the gene matches: 8. Assay used: immunoSEQ multiplex PCR; TCRdb lists only in-frame clones, some missing. The data show roughly 240,000 clones, around 89% seen once. The chain has TRBV30 and TRBJ2-7; 10 positions match TRBD2. This TCR was sampled from a person between 18 and 65 years old who received the Ad26.COV2.S COVID-19 vaccine or a placebo. The starting material was peripheral blood, obtained in a trial of Ad26.COV2.S vaccine versus placebo. CDR3 bases: TGTGCCTGGAGTGAGGGGAGCGGGAGGGCCCACGAGCAGTACTTC. It specifies CAWSEGSGRAHEQYF.